The clone carrying this TCR beta chain was observed many times. The CDR3 loop spans 16 amino acids. Per the germline V gene, CDR1 is LNHDA and CDR2 is SQIVND (reference sequence). V lost 4 bases, J lost 0 bases, and 8 bases stayed unmatched. The entry originates in a study of CD8+CD57+ T cells in acquired aplastic anemia. Template material for TCR beta VDJ and CDR3 profiling consisted of genomic DNA. TCRdb passed the reads through MiXCR, listing each CDR3 protein once. The profile covers some 280,000 distinct CDR3 sequences, with 45% to 70% appearing a single time and approximately 8.2% taken by the ten largest.

The sample consisted of sorted CD4+, CD8+, or CD8+CD57+ T cells (not recorded which) from PBMCs. This receptor was obtained from a human donor with severe aplastic anemia or a healthy control (not recorded which). The rearrangement links TRBV19 to TRBJ1-1; 7 positions match TRBD1. This CDR3 reads CASSRSGGGMNTEAFF. CDR3 nucleotides: TGTGCCAGTAGTAGATCAGGGGGGGGGATGAACACTGAAGCTTTCTTT.